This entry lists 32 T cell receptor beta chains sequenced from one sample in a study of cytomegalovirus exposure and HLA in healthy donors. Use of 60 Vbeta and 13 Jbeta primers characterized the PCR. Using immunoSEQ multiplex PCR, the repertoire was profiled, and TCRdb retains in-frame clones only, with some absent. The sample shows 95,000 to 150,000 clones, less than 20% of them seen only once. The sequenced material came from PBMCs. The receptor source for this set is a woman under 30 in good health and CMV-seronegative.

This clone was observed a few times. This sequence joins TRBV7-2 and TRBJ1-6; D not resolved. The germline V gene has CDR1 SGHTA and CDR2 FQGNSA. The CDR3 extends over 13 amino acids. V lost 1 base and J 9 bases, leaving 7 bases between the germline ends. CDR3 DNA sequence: TGTGCCAGCAGCTTAGATCTGTTTTCACCCCTCCACTTT. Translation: CASSLDLFSPLHF. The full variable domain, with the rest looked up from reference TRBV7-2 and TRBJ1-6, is GAGVSQSPSNKVTEKGKDVELRCDPISGHTALYWYRQSLGQGLEFLIYFQGNSAPDKSGLPSDRFSAERTGGSVSTLTIQRTQQEDSAVYLCASSLDLFSPLHFGNGTRLTVT.

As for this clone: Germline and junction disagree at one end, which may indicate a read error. CDR3 nucleotide sequence: TGTGCCGGCAGGACATCCCCCACTGAAGCTTTCTTT. Protein sequence: CAGRTSPTEAFF. The genes are TRBV2 and TRBJ1-1; D possibly corresponds to TRBD1 (5 bases). The CDR3 runs to 12 residues. The germline V gene encodes CDR1 SNHLY and CDR2 FYNNEI.

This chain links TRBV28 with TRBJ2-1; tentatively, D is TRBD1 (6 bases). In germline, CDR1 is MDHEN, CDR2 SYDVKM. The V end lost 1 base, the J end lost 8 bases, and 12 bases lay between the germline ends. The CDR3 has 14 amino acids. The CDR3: CASSLSGAEDEQFF. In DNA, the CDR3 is TGTGCCAGCAGTTTATCAGGGGCCGAGGATGAGCAGTTCTTC.

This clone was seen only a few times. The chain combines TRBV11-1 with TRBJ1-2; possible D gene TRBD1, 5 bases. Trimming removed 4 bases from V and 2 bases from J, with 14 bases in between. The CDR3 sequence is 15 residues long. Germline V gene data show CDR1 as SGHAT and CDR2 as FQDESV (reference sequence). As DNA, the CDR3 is TGTGCCAGCAGCTCACCGGGACTGACAAACTATGGCTACACCTTC. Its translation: CASSSPGLTNYGYTF.

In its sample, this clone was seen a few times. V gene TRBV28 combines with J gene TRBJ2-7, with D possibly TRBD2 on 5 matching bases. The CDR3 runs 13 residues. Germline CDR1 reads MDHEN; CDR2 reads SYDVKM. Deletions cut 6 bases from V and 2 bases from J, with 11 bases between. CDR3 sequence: CASRTGSPYEQYF. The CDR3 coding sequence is TGTGCCAGCAGGACGGGAAGCCCCTACGAGCAGTACTTC.

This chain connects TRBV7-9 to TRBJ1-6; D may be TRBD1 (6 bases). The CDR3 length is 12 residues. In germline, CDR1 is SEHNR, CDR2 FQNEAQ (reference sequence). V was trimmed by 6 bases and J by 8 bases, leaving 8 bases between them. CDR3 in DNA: TGTGCCAGCAGAGACAGGTATTCACCCCTCCACTTT. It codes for CASRDRYSPLHF.

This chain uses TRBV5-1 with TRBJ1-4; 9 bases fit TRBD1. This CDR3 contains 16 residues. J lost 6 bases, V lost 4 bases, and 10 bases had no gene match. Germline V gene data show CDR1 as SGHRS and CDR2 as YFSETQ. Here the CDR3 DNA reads TGCGCCAGCAGCCAGGGACAGGGATCCCCCTATGAAAAACTGTTTTTT. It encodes CASSQGQGSPYEKLFF.

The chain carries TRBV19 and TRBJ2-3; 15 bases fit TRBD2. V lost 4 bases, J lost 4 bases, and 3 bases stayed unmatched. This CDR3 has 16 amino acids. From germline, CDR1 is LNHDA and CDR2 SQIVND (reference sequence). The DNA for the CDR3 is TGTGCCAGTAGTACCAGGACTAGCGGGAGGGCAGATACGCAGTATTTT. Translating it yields CASSTRTSGRADTQYF.

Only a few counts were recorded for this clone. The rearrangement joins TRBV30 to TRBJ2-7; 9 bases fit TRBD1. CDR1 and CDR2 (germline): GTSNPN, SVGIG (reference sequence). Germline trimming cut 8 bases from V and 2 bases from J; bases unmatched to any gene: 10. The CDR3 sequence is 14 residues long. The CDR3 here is CASTGTGFAYEQYF. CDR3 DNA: TGTGCCAGCACGGGGACAGGGTTCGCCTACGAGCAGTACTTC.

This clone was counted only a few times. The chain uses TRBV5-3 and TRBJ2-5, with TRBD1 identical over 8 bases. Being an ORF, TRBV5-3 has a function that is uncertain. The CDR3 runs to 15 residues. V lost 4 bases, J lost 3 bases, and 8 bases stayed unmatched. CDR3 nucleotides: TGTGCCAGAAGCCGAAACGGACAGGGAAAAGAGACCCAGTACTTC. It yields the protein CARSRNGQGKETQYF.

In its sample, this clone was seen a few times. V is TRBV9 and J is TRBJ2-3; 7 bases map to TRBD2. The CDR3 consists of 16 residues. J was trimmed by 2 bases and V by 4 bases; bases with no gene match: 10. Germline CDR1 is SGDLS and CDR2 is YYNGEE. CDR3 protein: CASSPGGGGATDTQYF. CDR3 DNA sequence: TGTGCCAGCAGCCCAGGTGGCGGGGGAGCCACAGATACGCAGTATTTT.

The CDR3 DNA reads TGCAGTGCTCGACAGAATTCACCCCTCCACTTT. Encoded protein: CSARQNSPLHF. The chain joins TRBV20-1 to TRBJ1-6; D may be TRBD1 (5 bases). CDR3 length: 11 residues. CDR1 DFQATT and CDR2 SNEGSKA come from the germline V gene (reference sequence). The V and J ends lost 5 bases and 7 bases respectively, with 6 bases between them.

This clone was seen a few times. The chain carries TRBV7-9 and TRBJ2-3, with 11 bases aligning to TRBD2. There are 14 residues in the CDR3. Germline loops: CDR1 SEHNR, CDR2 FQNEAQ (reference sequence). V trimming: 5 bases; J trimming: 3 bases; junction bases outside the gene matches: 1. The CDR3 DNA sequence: TGTGCCAGCAGCCCTAGCGGGAGGACAGATACGCAGTATTTT. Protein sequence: CASSPSGRTDTQYF.

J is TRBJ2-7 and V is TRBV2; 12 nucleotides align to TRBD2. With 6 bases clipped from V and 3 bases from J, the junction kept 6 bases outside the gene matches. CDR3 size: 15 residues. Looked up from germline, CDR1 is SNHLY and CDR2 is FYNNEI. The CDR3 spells CASRSGTSGLYEQYF. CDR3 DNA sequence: TGTGCCAGCAGAAGCGGGACTAGCGGGCTCTACGAGCAGTACTTC.

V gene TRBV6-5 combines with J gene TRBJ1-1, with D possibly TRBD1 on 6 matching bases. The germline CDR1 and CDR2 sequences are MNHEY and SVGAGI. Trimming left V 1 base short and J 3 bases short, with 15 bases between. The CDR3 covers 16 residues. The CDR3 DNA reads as TGTGCCAGCAGTTACTGGTCAGGGGTCCTGGACACTGAAGCTTTCTTT. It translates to CASSYWSGVLDTEAFF.

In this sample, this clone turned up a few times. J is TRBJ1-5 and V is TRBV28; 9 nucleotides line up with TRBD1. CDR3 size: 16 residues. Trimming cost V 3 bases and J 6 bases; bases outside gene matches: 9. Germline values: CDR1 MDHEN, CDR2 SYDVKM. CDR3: CASSFPVTGGGQPQHF. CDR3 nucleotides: TGTGCCAGCAGTTTTCCCGTGACAGGGGGAGGTCAGCCCCAGCATTTT.

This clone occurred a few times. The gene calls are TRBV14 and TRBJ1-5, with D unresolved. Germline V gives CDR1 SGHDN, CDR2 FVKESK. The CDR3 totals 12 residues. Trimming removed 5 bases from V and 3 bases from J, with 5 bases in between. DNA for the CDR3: TGTGCCAGCAGCTACAACAATCAGCCCCAGCATTTT. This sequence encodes CASSYNNQPQHF.

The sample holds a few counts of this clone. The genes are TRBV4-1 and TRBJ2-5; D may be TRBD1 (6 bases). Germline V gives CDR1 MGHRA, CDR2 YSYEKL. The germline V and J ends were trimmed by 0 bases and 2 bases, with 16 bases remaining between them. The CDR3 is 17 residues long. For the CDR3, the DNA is TGCGCCAGCAGCCAAGATCCGATACAGGGTCTGCAAGAGACCCAGTACTTC. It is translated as CASSQDPIQGLQETQYF.

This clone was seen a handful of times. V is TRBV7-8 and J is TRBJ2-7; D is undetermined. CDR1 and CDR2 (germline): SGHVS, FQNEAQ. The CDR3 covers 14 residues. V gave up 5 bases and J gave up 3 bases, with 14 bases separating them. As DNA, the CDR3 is TGTGCCAGCAGCCCAGTAGCAATGGGCTACGAGCAGTACTTC. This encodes CASSPVAMGYEQYF.

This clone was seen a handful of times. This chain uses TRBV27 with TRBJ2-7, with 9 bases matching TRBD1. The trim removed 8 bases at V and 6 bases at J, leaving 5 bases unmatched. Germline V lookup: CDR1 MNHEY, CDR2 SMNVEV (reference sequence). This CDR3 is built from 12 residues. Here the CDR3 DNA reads TGTGCCAGCGGGGGACAGGGTGGCGAGCAGTACTTC. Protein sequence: CASGGQGGEQYF.

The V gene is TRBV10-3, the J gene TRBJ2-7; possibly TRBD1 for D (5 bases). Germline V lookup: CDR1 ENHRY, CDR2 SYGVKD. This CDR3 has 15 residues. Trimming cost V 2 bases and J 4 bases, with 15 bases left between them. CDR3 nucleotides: TGTGCCATCAGTGAGACCACAGGAGACCCATACGAGCAGTACTTC. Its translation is CAISETTGDPYEQYF.

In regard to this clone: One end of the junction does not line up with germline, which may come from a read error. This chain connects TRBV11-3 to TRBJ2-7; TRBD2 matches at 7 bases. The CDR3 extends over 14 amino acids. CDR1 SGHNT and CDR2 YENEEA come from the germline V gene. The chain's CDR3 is CASSLEYRDYPDVF. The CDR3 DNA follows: TGTGCCAGCAGCTTGGAGTATAGGGACTACCCTGACGTCTTC.

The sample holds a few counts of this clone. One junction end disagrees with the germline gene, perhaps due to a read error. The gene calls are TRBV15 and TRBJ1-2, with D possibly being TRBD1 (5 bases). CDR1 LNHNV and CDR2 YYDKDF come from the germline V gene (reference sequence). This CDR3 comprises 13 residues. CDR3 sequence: CATRRERIYGYTF. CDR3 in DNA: TGTGCCACCCGCAGGGAGAGGATCTATGGCTACACCTTC.

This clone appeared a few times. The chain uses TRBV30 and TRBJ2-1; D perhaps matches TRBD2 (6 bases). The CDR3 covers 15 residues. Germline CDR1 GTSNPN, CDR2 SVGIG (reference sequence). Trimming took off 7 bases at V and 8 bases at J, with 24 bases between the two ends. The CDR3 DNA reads TGTGCCTCCACCCCCCCCGCCGGGAGAGGCGATGAGCAGTTCTTC. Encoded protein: CASTPPAGRGDEQFF.

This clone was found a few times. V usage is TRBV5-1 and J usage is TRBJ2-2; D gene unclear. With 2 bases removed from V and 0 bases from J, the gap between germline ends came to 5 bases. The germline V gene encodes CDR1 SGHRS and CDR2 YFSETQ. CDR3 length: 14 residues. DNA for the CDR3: TGCGCCAGCAGCTTCACGGCGAACACCGGGGAGCTGTTTTTT. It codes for CASSFTANTGELFF.

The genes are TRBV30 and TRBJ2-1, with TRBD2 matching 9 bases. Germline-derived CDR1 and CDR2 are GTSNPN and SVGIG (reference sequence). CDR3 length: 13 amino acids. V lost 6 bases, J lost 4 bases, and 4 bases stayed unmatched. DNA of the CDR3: TGTGCCTGTTCTAGCGGGACATACAATGAGCAGTTCTTC. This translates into CACSSGTYNEQFF.

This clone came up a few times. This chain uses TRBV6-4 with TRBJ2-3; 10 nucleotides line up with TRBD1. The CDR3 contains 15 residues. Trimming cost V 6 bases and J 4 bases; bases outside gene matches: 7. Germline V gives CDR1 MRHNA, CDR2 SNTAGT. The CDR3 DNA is TGTGCCAGCAGGGGCGGGACAGGGGATTCAGATACGCAGTATTTT. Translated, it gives CASRGGTGDSDTQYF.

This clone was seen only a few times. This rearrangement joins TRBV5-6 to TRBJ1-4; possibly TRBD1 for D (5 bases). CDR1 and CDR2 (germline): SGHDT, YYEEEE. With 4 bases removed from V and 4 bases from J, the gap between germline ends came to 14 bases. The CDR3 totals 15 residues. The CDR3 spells CASSRGTWVNEKLFF. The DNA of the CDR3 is TGTGCCAGCAGCCGGGGGACCTGGGTTAATGAAAAACTGTTTTTT. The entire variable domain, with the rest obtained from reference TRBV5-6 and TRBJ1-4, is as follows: DAGVTQSPTHLIKTRGQQVTLRCSPKSGHDTVSWYQQALGQGPQFIFQYYEEEERQRGNFPDRFSGHQFPNYSSELNVNALLLGDSALYLCASSRGTWVNEKLFFGSGTQLSVL.

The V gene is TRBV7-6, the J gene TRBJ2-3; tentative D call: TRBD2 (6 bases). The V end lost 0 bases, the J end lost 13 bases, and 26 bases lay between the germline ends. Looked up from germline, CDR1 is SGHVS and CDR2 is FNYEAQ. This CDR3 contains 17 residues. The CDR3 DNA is TGTGCCAGCAGCTTAGCCAGCGGACTACGTCCAGATCAGATTGAGTATTTT. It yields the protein CASSLASGLRPDQIEYF.

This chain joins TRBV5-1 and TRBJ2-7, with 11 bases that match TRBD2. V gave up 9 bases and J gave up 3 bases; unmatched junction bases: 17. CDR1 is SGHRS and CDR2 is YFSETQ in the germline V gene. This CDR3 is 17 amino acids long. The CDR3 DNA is TGCGCCACCGAAACTGGGACTAGCGGTCCTAGAGGCTACGAGCAGTACTTC. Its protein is CATETGTSGPRGYEQYF. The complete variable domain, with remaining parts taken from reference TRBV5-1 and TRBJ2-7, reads KAGVTQTPRYLIKTRGQQVTLSCSPISGHRSVSWYQQTPGQGLQFLFEYFSETQRNKGNFPGRFSGRQFSNSRSEMNVSTLELGDSALYLCATETGTSGPRGYEQYFGPGTRLTVT.

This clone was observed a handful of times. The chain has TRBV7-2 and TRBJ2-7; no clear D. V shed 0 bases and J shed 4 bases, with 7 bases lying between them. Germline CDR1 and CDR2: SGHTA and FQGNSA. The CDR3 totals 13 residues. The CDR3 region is CASSLAPGYEQYF. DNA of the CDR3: TGTGCCAGCAGCTTAGCGCCAGGATACGAGCAGTACTTC.

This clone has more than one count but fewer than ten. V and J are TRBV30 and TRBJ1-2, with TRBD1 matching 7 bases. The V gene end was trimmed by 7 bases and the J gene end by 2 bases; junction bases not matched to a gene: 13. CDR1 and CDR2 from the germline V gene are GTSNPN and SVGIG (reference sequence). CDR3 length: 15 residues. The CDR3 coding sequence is TGTGCCTCTGAGGGGCGGGACAGCCGAAACTATGGCTACACCTTC. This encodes CASEGRDSRNYGYTF.